The text below deals with one T cell receptor (beta chain). Its antigen remains unidentified. CDR3 length: 13 residues. Trimming shortened V by 4 bases and J by 6 bases, and 14 bases separated the two germline ends. In germline, CDR1 is SQVTM, CDR2 ANQGSEA. The sample belongs to a study of T cells in Graves' hyperthyroidism and ophthalmopathy. The TCR beta CDR3 regions underwent amplification using RNA transcripts as the source. A set of HTBI primers served as the primers for a first-round RT-PCR of the TCR CDR3. A single record per CDR3 protein comes from TCRdb applying MiXCR to the multiplex PCR reads. The table lists around 600,000 distinct CDR3 sequences, nearly 45% of them singletons. Study-level results: Most clonotypes expanded in the thyroid (above 0.001) were also present in blood.

The sequence came from an adult man with Graves' disease, either hyperthyroidism or ophthalmopathy (not recorded which). The sample comprised peripheral blood or thyroid tissue (not recorded which). The chain couples TRBV29-1 to TRBJ2-3; D gene uncertain. As DNA, the CDR3 is TGCAGCGTTGCGCGTTCAGTTGGGGATACGCAGTATTTT. As protein: CSVARSVGDTQYF.